Presented here are 5 T cell receptor beta chains from one specimen sequenced in a study of CD8 T cells in ankylosing spondylitis. These receptors lack a known antigen. TCRdb fed the 5' RACE reads into MiXCR, producing one record per CDR3 protein. Altogether about 800,000 distinct CDR3 sequences are present, about an eighth being singletons, with the ten largest covering roughly 0.51%. Study-wide points: It appeared that ankylosing spondylitis blood was characterized by a TCR beta motif of seven or eight highly homologous variants.

The sample was blood, either unsorted or a sorted T cell fraction (not recorded which). The source is a male donor with ankylosing spondylitis.

The chain links TRBV7-2 to TRBJ2-1; D gene uncertain. The CDR3 contains 13 residues. V dropped 11 bases and J dropped 5 bases, with 16 bases sitting between them. From germline, CDR1 is SGHTA and CDR2 FQGNSA. The chain's CDR3 is CALGKGPDNEQFF. Here the CDR3 DNA reads TGTGCCCTAGGGAAGGGCCCCGACAATGAGCAGTTCTTC. The full variable domain, completed using reference TRBV7-2 and TRBJ2-1, is GAGVSQSPSNKVTEKGKDVELRCDPISGHTALYWYRQSLGQGLEFLIYFQGNSAPDKSGLPSDRFSAERTGGSVSTLTIQRTQQEDSAVYLCALGKGPDNEQFFGPGTRLTVL.

This clonotype was counted between two and nine times. This chain links TRBV20-1 with TRBJ1-1, with a weak D call TRBD1 (5 bases). Germline CDR1 DFQATT, CDR2 SNEGSKA (reference sequence). The CDR3 is 14 residues long. V was shortened by 7 bases and J by 3 bases, with 18 bases between the two germline ends. CDR3 nucleotide sequence: TGCAGTGAGGAAGAGGCAGGGAGGGACACTGAAGCTTTCTTT. This encodes CSEEEAGRDTEAFF.

The rearrangement uses TRBV10-3 and TRBJ2-1, with a weak D call TRBD1 (7 bases). The CDR3 spans 15 residues. Germline CDR1 is ENHRY and CDR2 is SYGVKD. V dropped 6 bases and J dropped 9 bases, with 21 bases sitting between them. The CDR3 DNA reads TGTGCCATCAGAATTCCCGGGACAGACGGGGGTGAGCAGTTCTTC. Protein product: CAIRIPGTDGGEQFF.

This clonotype showed up many times. This chain's CDR3 is CSAAGGPNYNEQFF. In nucleotides, the CDR3 is TGCAGCGCAGCGGGGGGGCCAAATTACAATGAGCAGTTCTTC. The chain couples TRBV29-1 to TRBJ2-1; 10 bases agree with TRBD2. The CDR3 consists of 14 residues. Germline CDR1 reads SQVTM; CDR2 reads ANQGSEA. J gave up 4 bases and V 7 bases, and 7 bases lay outside the gene matches.

This clonotype was detected a few times. The chain couples TRBV20-1 to TRBJ2-7; D unresolved. This CDR3 has 14 residues. Germline CDR1 and CDR2: DFQATT and SNEGSKA (reference sequence). The ends were cut back, 5 bases at V and 4 bases at J, with 18 bases in the middle. The CDR3 loop is CSAGEDGSSYEQYF. CDR3 nucleotide sequence: TGCAGTGCTGGCGAGGACGGTTCCTCATACGAGCAGTACTTC.